This T cell receptor (beta chain) was sequenced during a study of cytomegalovirus exposure and HLA in healthy donors (TCRdb year 2017). About the full investigation: According to an earlier analysis of 587 of the donors, 200 million or so T cells yielded 90 million to 140 million unique TCR beta sequences and about 300 Gb of sequence data. About 300 gigabases of sequencing data and around 87 million unique TCR sequences were included in an early release covering around 650 HLA-typed donors. The genetic ancestry cluster associated with self-reported Caucasian donors included around four fifths of the 300 to 450 genotyped donors. The study aimed to test whether cataloging public T cell receptors could reveal signatures of past pathogen exposure. The study profiled the T cell repertoires of fewer than 850 subjects by immunosequencing and related them to cytomegalovirus serostatus. Along with the approximately 600-subject first cohort, a separate validation cohort of some 130 different subjects was used. To predict cytomegalovirus infection status, the study combined high-throughput TCR immunosequencing, statistical association of individual TCRs with disease status, and machine learning. A later analysis re-analyzed previously published TCR beta repertoires from 666 donors and added high-resolution HLA genotyping to study TCR occurrence patterns. Rather than drawing on any new phenotypic data, the later analysis identified candidate immune exposures from TCR beta sequences and the way those sequences occurred across donors. An earlier analysis of approximately 630 of the donors applied high-throughput TCR beta sequencing to assess whether each TCR beta V gene segment acted as functional or pseudogenic. Donor age, sex, ethnicity and CMV serostatus were collected together with the repertoire data. Genome-wide SNP genotypes for about 55% of the roughly 670 donors were used in a later genetic analysis, which treated that subset as a discovery cohort. All discovery cohort repertoires had been generated using a single sequencing platform. HLA typing included class I and class II loci at four-digit resolution. Typing coverage varied by locus: roughly 629-640 donors for A, B, C, DRB1 and DQB1; roughly 520 for DQA1; approximately 570 for DPA1; roughly 450 for DPB1. A handful of DR-DQ haplotypes were handled as single units for association and clustering because linkage in the cohort was strong. On average, roughly 250,000 unique TCR beta nucleotide sequences were sequenced per donor among a few hundred genotyped donors of the cohort, with around 19% of those sequences being non-productive. Study-wide findings and limitations: Because HLA typing was unavailable for some donors at each locus, only the typed subset was used in association tests. Three of the identified cytomegalovirus-associated TCR beta chains were confirmed in vitro to be specific for cytomegalovirus antigens. Most CMV-associated TCR beta chains appeared to be HLA-restricted in a later analysis, and the HLA associations seemed to be driven largely by CMV exposure. Some IMGT-functional V segments, including TRBV6-2 and TRBV6-3, could not be distinguished by the 87-base-pair reads and were therefore excluded. According to the authors, the approach could potentially be generalized to other disease states and immunological phenotypes. A later analysis found that TCR association rates varied across HLA loci, with DRB1 alleles showing the most associated TCRs and HLA-C alleles the fewest. When HLA alleles, especially DR and DQ, strongly co-occurred, TCR associations were difficult to assign to individual alleles. A later genetic analysis reported fewer N-insertions in productive TCRs among donors in an Asian-associated ancestry cluster than the approximately 700-donor mean. A later analysis found that HLA-associated TCR beta chains were more clonally expanded and had lower generation probabilities than equally common non-associated chains. The earlier analysis of nearly 600 of the donors excluded approximately 17 rarely observed V segments, including chromosome 9 orphons, because counts were too low. Immune exposure information for the cohort was limited to CMV serostatus. A further reported finding was that TCR beta sequences accurately predicted the HLA-A and HLA-B alleles for most subjects in the first cohort. Several of the top co-occurrence clusters appeared to be linked to parvovirus B19, influenza, CMV and Epstein-Barr virus, according to a later analysis. Most TCR sequences were observed very rarely across donors, whereas some public TCRs were present in many individuals. In a later genetic analysis, a missense DCLRE1C variant was associated with V-gene and J-gene trimming of TCR beta chains, and the association was replicated in an independent cohort. Linkage disequilibrium might explain the correlated functional status among segregating V segments, but an unknown experimental factor could not be ruled out. Cytomegalovirus status was reported to be diagnosed by the classifier with high specificity and sensitivity in both the original and validation cohorts. A cluster of highly shared sequence variants was judged likely to be a technical artifact of the sequencing pipeline. Presence/absence analyses assumed roughly uniform sequencing depth across donors, an assumption that may not hold. In this cohort, only TCR beta chains were sequenced, and detectable features were limited by the absence of alpha or paired-chain data. A later analysis associated about 16,000 TCR beta sequences with specific HLA alleles at a false discovery rate of 0.05. In an earlier analysis of about 550 of the donors, most TCR beta V segments were observed in productive rearrangements about 87% or about 30% of the time, broadly matching IMGT annotations. The study gave a list of under 200 TCR beta chains associated with cytomegalovirus.

Concerning this clone: No cognate antigen has been identified for it. No much larger clone exists at a distance of one base, and base qualities are not known.

The protocol used for the library was the immunoSEQ multiplex PCR assay. For the multiplex PCR, a mixture combining 60 forward primers for TCR Vbeta segments and 13 reverse primers for TCR Jbeta segments was used. Amplification of the CDR3 region of rearranged TCR beta genes was performed with a multiplex PCR assay on genomic DNA. Amplified TCR beta libraries were sequenced as 87-base-pair reads on the Illumina HiSeq System. The authors' pipeline ran thus. In a later analysis, about 80 million unique TCR beta chains were counted across the 500 to 850 repertoires, and roughly 10 million of these chains were shared by at least two donors. To remove PCR and sequencing errors, raw reads were error-corrected and collapsed into unique sequences using a nearest-neighbor algorithm that merged closely related sequences. To assign V, D and J gene segments, CDR3 sequences were aligned to IMGT reference sequences. For a sequence to be retained, a match of at least six nucleotides to both a V gene segment and a J gene segment was required. A rearrangement was called productive if the CDR3 had no stop codons and remained in frame with V and J, and every other rearrangement was called non-productive. Following IMGT convention, CDR3 was defined as the stretch from the second conserved V-encoded cysteine up to the conserved J-encoded phenylalanine. In an earlier analysis of roughly 580 of the donors, sequences lacking an unambiguous match to a single V gene segment were excluded. In an earlier analysis of 587 of the donors, a V segment was called functional when productive rearrangements were above 56.7%, and segregating when the standard deviation between donors exceeded 5%. A statistical classification framework was built to diagnose cytomegalovirus status from the catalog of TCR beta chain sequences. A later analysis assigned V and J genes by comparing TCR nucleotide sequences with IMGT/GENE-DB human TR gene sequences. A later analysis assigned CDR3 sequences and most-parsimonious VDJ recombination scenarios with the TCRdist pipeline. In a later analysis, each TCR beta chain was defined by its CDR3 amino acid sequence together with its V-gene family, and reads lacking a unique V-gene family were excluded. To address suspected cross-contamination and a sequencing artifact, a later analysis removed some 620 highly shared, low-generation-probability nucleotide sequences. A later analysis calculated a clonal expansion index for each public chain from normalized within-repertoire ranks of inferred template counts. A later analysis computed generation probabilities with a VDJ recombination model fitted to out-of-frame rearrangements, and checked the results against IGoR. A later analysis scored TCR-TCR, TCR-HLA and TCR-CMV co-occurrence with hypergeometric tests, applying a repertoire-size bias correction to TCR pairs. A later analysis estimated false discovery rates by permuting HLA or CMV assignments 20 times. In a later analysis, co-occurring TCRs were grouped using DBSCAN, with TCRdist sequence similarity added in when clustering inside HLA-allele-positive subsets. Repertoires with fewer than 30,000 or more than 120,000 public chains were left out of co-occurrence clustering, as were four to six repertoires with anomalous nucleotide sharing. TCRdb took this table from immuneACCESS and kept in-frame rearrangements with V and J called. Such tables lack part of the clones; where checked against another copy, unresolved V genes explain under half of the gap, and the rest is unexplained. That table is the source of V, J and clone size, and D and trimming were worked out from the DNA. This sample lists about 120,000 clones; 55% to 80% were detected once. Clones ranked in the top ten supply 2.2% of the sample.

CDR1 and CDR2 (LNHDA, SQIVND) derive from the germline V gene (reference sequence). The CDR3 starts with the cysteine, ends with the phenylalanine, and has 14 residues. CDR3 DNA only is kept here, 42 bases in frame from base 1. From V the trimming removes 1 base and from J it removes 3 bases, while the gene matches leave 0 bases of the junction unaccounted for. The cohort comprised several hundred healthy bone marrow donors. At the time of sampling, every cohort member was nominally healthy, though immune exposures that went unrecorded were likely present. The donor was CMV seronegative and was included in the group of several hundred seronegative cohort members. Each donor provided a peripheral blood sample, and peripheral blood mononuclear cells were used for TCR beta sequencing. The Qiagen DNeasy Blood Extraction Kit was used to extract genomic DNA from the blood cell samples.

The TCR was taken from a woman aged 30 to 39 in good health and CMV-seronegative. Sequencing was carried out using PBMCs. This receptor chain uses TRBV19 and TRBJ2-7, with TRBD1 matching 10 junction bases. In nucleotides, the sequence is TGTGCCAGTAGTATAGGGACAGGGGGCTACGAGCAGTACTTC. It translates to CASSIGTGGYEQYF.